These 5 T cell receptor beta chains came from one sample sequenced in a study of cytomegalovirus exposure and HLA in healthy donors. With 60 Vbeta and 13 Jbeta primers, the PCR was carried out. Produced via immunoSEQ multiplex PCR; TCRdb's table is partial and in-frame only. The sample lists about 160,000 clones; 60% to 80% were seen once. Sample: PBMCs. These receptors all come from a man between 60 and 70 years old in good health and CMV-seronegative.

The chain recombines TRBV7-2 with TRBJ1-5; 10 bases match TRBD1. Germline V gene lookup returns CDR1 SGHTA and CDR2 FQGNSA. CDR3 size: 13 residues. V lost 6 bases to trimming and J lost 11 bases; unmatched junction nucleotides: 7. CDR3 coding DNA: TGTGCCAGCAGTGACAGGGGGCTATTGGCCCAGCATTTT. Protein sequence: CASSDRGLLAQHF.

V gene TRBV5-1 combines with J gene TRBJ2-5; 7 bases are a match to TRBD2. The V segment lost 1 base and the J segment 1 base; nucleotides outside the gene matches: 4. The CDR3 consists of 15 residues. CDR1 is SGHRS and CDR2 is YFSETQ in the germline V gene. The CDR3 reads CASSLWGGVQETQYF. CDR3 coding DNA: TGCGCCAGCAGCTTGTGGGGGGGAGTCCAAGAGACCCAGTACTTC.

The V and J genes are TRBV28 and TRBJ2-7, with D tentatively TRBD1 (6 bases). V was trimmed by 4 bases and J by 6 bases, leaving 19 bases between them. This CDR3 has 15 residues. Per germline, CDR1 MDHEN and CDR2 SYDVKM. CDR3 coding DNA: TGTGCCAGCAGTTCGACAGGCTCCTCTTCATCCGAGCAGTACTTC. It translates to CASSSTGSSSSEQYF.

The chain uses TRBV10-3 and TRBJ2-1; 9 nucleotides agree with TRBD1. Unmatched junction bases numbered 5, after V lost 4 bases and J lost 7 bases. The CDR3 runs 14 residues. Germline CDR1 is ENHRY and CDR2 is SYGVKD. Here the CDR3 reads CAISGGTGRNEQFF. CDR3 DNA: TGTGCCATCAGTGGGGGGACAGGGCGGAATGAGCAGTTCTTC.

The chain employs TRBV19 and TRBJ2-2; 8 bases are a match to TRBD2. The CDR3 is 13 residues long. The V gene end was trimmed by 7 bases and the J gene end by 4 bases; junction bases not matched to a gene: 2. Germline V gene lookup returns CDR1 LNHDA and CDR2 SQIVND (reference sequence). The CDR3 reads CASKREGTGELFF. DNA for the CDR3: TGTGCCAGTAAACGGGAGGGCACCGGGGAGCTGTTTTTT.